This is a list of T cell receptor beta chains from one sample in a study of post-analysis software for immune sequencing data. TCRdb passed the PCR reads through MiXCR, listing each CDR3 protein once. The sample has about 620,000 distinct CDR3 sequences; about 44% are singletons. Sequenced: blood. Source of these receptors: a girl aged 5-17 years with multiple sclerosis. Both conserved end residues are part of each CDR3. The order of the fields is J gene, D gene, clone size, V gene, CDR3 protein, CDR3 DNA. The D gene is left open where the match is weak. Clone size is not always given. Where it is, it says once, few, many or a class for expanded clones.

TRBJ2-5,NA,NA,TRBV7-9,CASSLGSNQETQYF,TGTGCCAGCAGCTTAGGCAGCAACCAAGAGACCCAGTACTTC
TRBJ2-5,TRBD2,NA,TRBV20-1,CSARVSGRVVRDEQYF,TGCAGTGCTAGAGTAAGCGGGAGGGTCGTACGGGATGAGCAGTACTTC
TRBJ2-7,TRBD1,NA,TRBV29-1,CSVVSQGAGEQYF,TGCAGCGTTGTATCACAGGGGGCAGGTGAGCAGTACTTC
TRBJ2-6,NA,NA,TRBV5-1,CASKEDVSSGANVLTF,TGCGCCAGCAAGGAGGACGTGAGCTCTGGGGCCAACGTCCTGACTTTC
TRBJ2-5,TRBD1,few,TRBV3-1,CASSQRTGDETQYF,TGTGCCAGCAGCCAGAGGACAGGGGACGAGACCCAGTACTTC
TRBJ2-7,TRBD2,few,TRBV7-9,CASAVAGVYEQYF,TGTGCCAGCGCGGTAGCGGGTGTCTACGAGCAGTACTTC
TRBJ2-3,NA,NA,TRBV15,CATSREWGRADTQYF,TGTGCCACCAGCAGAGAATGGGGGCGCGCAGATACGCAGTATTTT
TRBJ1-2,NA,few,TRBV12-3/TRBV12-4,CASSFRTDNYGYTF,TGTGCCAGCAGTTTTAGAACAGACAACTATGGCTACACCTTC
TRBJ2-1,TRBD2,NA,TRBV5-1,CASSLGASGSYNEQFF,TGCGCCAGCAGCTTGGGGGCTAGCGGGAGCTACAATGAGCAGTTCTTC
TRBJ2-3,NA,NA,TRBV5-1,CASRIDSLPTDTQYF,TGCGCCAGCAGGATCGACAGCCTTCCCACAGATACGCAGTATTTT
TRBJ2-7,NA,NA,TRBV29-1,CSVGAAGSSYEQYF,TGCAGCGTTGGAGCGGCAGGGAGCTCCTACGAGCAGTACTTC
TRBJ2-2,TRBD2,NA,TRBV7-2,CVSSLNAGEWPGELFF,TGTGTCAGCAGCTTAAATGCGGGAGAGTGGCCCGGGGAGCTGTTTTTT
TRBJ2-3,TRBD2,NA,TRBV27,CASSGLAGGTSTDTQYF,TGTGCCAGCAGCGGACTAGCGGGAGGCACTAGCACAGATACGCAGTATTTT
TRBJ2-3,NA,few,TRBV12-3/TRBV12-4,CASSSREDTQYF,TGTGCCAGCAGCTCCAGGGAAGATACGCAGTATTTT
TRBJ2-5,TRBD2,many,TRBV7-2,CASSLDRLAETQYF,TGTGCCAGCAGCTTAGATAGACTAGCAGAGACCCAGTACTTC
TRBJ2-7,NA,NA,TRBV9,CASSVSAELLTYEQYF,TGTGCCAGCAGCGTAAGTGCGGAGCTTCTTACCTACGAGCAGTACTTC
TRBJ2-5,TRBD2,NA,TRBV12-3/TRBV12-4,CASSPGTSGGRGEQYF,TGTGCCAGCAGCCCCGGGACTAGCGGGGGTAGGGGTGAGCAGTACTTC
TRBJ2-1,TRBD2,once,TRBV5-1,CASSTSGGTPNEQFF,TGCGCCAGCAGCACTAGCGGGGGAACCCCGAATGAGCAGTTCTTC
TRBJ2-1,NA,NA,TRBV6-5,CASSLIAASYNEQFF,TGTGCCAGCAGTCTGATAGCGGCCTCCTACAATGAGCAGTTCTTC
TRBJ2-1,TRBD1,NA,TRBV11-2,CASSPRTGGYNEQFF,TGTGCCAGCAGCCCTCGGACAGGGGGTTACAATGAGCAGTTCTTC
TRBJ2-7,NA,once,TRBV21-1,CASSKKDNYEQYF,TGTGCCAGCAGCAAAAAAGACAACTACGAGCAGTACTTC
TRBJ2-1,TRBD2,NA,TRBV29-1,CSAGLAGDILDYNEQFF,TGCAGCGCGGGACTAGCGGGAGATATTTTAGACTACAATGAGCAGTTCTTC
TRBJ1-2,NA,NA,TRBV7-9,CASSPQSNYGYTF,TGTGCCAGCAGCCCACAGTCTAACTATGGCTACACCTTC
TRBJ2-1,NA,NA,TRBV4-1,CTSSQDEGAASGYNEQFF,TGCACCAGCAGCCAAGATGAGGGGGCGGCTAGCGGATACAATGAGCAGTTCTTC
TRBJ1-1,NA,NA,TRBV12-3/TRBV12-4,CASSTHRESRTEAFF,TGTGCCAGCAGCACACACAGGGAAAGTCGCACTGAAGCTTTCTTT
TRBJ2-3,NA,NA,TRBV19,CATRADTQYF,TGTGCCACCCGGGCGGATACGCAGTATTTT
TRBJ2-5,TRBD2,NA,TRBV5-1,CASRRTLAGGETQYF,TGCGCCAGCAGAAGGACACTAGCGGGAGGAGAGACCCAGTACTTC
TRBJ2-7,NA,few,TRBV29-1,CSVALLADSYEQYF,TGCAGCGTCGCCCTACTAGCTGACTCCTACGAGCAGTACTTC